Sequencing of this T cell receptor (beta chain) was carried out in a study of blood T cell repertoires in COVID-19. Study summary: Specimens from acute and convalescent COVID-19 originated in the United States, Italy and Spain.

Cohorts were based on clinical histories the participants reported. Clones were sequenced by immunoSEQ multiplex PCR, and TCRdb holds only the in-frame ones, with some missing. The sample has 200,000 to 250,000 clones, 86% seen once. The junction had 11 bases not matched to a gene; V was cut back by 5 bases and J by 8 bases. CDR1 is MNHEY, CDR2 SMNVEV, per germline (reference sequence). The CDR3 contains 15 residues. The genes are TRBV27 and TRBJ1-4; 7 bases map to TRBD1. Sequenced: PBMCs or T cells enriched from blood (not recorded which). The TCR comes from a woman aged 50 to 60 in a cohort exposed to, infected with or recovered from COVID-19 (not recorded which). The CDR3 nucleotides read TGTGCCAGCAGTAGACGGACAGGAGGAATGGAAAAACTGTTTTTT. Protein product: CASSRRTGGMEKLFF. Using reference TRBV27 and TRBJ1-4 for the parts outside the CDR3, the full variable domain is EAQVTQNPRYLITVTGKKLTVTCSQNMNHEYMSWYRQDPGLGLRQIYYSMNVEVTDKGDVPEGYKVSRKEKRNFPLILESPSPNQTSLYFCASSRRTGGMEKLFFGSGTQLSVL.